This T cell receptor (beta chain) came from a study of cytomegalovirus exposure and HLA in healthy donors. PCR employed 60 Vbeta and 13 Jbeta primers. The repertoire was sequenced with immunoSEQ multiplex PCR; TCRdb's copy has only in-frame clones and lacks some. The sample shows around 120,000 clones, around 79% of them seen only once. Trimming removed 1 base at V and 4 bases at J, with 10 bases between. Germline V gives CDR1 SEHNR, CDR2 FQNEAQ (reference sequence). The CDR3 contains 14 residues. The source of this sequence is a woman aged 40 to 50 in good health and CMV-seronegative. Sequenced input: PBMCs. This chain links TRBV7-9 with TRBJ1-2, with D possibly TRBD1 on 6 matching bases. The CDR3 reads CASSLGRDTYGYTF. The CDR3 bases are TGTGCCAGCAGCTTAGGCCGGGACACCTATGGCTACACCTTC. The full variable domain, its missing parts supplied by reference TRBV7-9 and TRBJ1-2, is DTGVSQNPRHKITKRGQNVTFRCDPISEHNRLYWYRQTLGQGPEFLTYFQNEAQLEKSRLLSDRFSAERPKGSFSTLEIQRTEQGDSAMYLCASSLGRDTYGYTFGSGTRLTVV.